The 15 T cell receptor beta chains in this list originate from one sample, sequenced in a study of cytomegalovirus exposure and HLA in healthy donors. The PCR had 60 Vbeta and 13 Jbeta primers. TCRdb's table, derived via immunoSEQ multiplex PCR, lists solely in-frame clones and lacks some. The top ten hold about 0.93% of the sample, which has about 160,000 clones, nearly 80% seen once. Sequencing was performed on PBMCs. The receptors here all came from a woman aged 45 to 65 in good health and CMV-seropositive.

The gene calls are TRBV5-1 and TRBJ1-2; the match to TRBD1 covers 7 bases. The CDR3 is 15 amino acids. The V segment lost 0 bases and the J segment 8 bases; nucleotides outside the gene matches: 10. CDR1 and CDR2 (germline): SGHRS, YFSETQ. As DNA, the CDR3 is TGCGCCAGCAGCTTGGCCGAGGGGGCGACGCGGGGCTACACCTTC. It is translated as CASSLAEGATRGYTF.

The V gene is TRBV5-1, the J gene TRBJ2-5; 7 nucleotides line up with TRBD2. The CDR3 is made up of 15 amino acids. The germline CDR1 and CDR2 sequences are SGHRS and YFSETQ. J gave up 3 bases and V 4 bases, and 9 bases lay outside the gene matches. CDR3 region: CASSPRTRTEETQYF. The CDR3 coding sequence is TGCGCCAGCAGCCCTAGGACTAGGACCGAAGAGACCCAGTACTTC.

This clone has a single count. V gene TRBV27 combines with J gene TRBJ2-2, with TRBD2 matching over 13 bases. Germline V gene sequence: CDR1 MNHEY, CDR2 SMNVEV (reference sequence). The CDR3 runs 18 residues. The junction had 11 bases not matched to a gene; V was cut back by 5 bases and J by 5 bases. The CDR3 spells CASSKQRTSGSRTGELFF. Written as DNA, the CDR3 is TGTGCCAGCAGTAAACAAAGGACTAGCGGGAGCAGAACCGGGGAGCTGTTTTTT.

V and J are TRBV30 and TRBJ1-5; D gene uncertain. The CDR3 has 13 amino acids. Germline loops: CDR1 GTSNPN, CDR2 SVGIG (reference sequence). Trimming removed 3 bases at V and 0 bases at J, with 6 bases between. CDR3 residues: CAWSGNSNQPQHF. The DNA for the CDR3 is TGTGCCTGGAGCGGTAATAGCAATCAGCCCCAGCATTTT. Using reference TRBV30 and TRBJ1-5 for the parts outside the CDR3, the full variable domain is SQTIHQWPATLVQPVGSPLSLECTVEGTSNPNLYWYRQAAGRGLQLLFYSVGIGQISSEVPQNLSASRPQDRQFILSSKKLLLSDSGFYLCAWSGNSNQPQHFGDGTRLSIL.

This sequence joins TRBV7-2 and TRBJ2-1, with 8 bases fitting TRBD2. Per germline, CDR1 SGHTA and CDR2 FQGNSA. V was clipped by 4 bases and J by 5 bases; unmatched bases: 10. The CDR3 runs 16 residues. The CDR3 sequence: CASSSPGTSPDNEQFF. The CDR3 DNA follows: TGTGCCAGCAGCTCACCCGGGACTAGTCCCGACAATGAGCAGTTCTTC. The full variable domain, in which reference TRBV7-2 and TRBJ2-1 provide the parts outside the CDR3, is GAGVSQSPSNKVTEKGKDVELRCDPISGHTALYWYRQSLGQGLEFLIYFQGNSAPDKSGLPSDRFSAERTGGSVSTLTIQRTQQEDSAVYLCASSSPGTSPDNEQFFGPGTRLTVL.

The CDR3 reads CASRRGLAGGSSYNEQFF. The DNA for the CDR3 is TGTGCCAGCAGAAGGGGACTAGCGGGGGGGAGCTCCTACAATGAGCAGTTCTTC. The rearrangement links TRBV27 to TRBJ2-1; 16 nucleotides align to TRBD2. Germline CDR1 MNHEY, CDR2 SMNVEV (reference sequence). Germline trimming cut 6 bases from V and 0 bases from J; bases unmatched to any gene: 5. The CDR3 totals 18 residues.

V usage is TRBV4-1 and J usage is TRBJ1-5; TRBD1 aligns across 8 bases. This CDR3 spans 15 amino acids. Germline V gene lookup returns CDR1 MGHRA and CDR2 YSYEKL. V trimming: 2 bases; J trimming: 7 bases; junction bases outside the gene matches: 7. CDR3 nucleotides: TGCGCCAGCAGCCAATCGGACAGGGTAAGGCAGCCCCAGCATTTT. Translated, it gives CASSQSDRVRQPQHF.

This clone was observed a handful of times. V is TRBV4-1 and J is TRBJ2-6; 9 positions match TRBD1. From germline, CDR1 is MGHRA and CDR2 YSYEKL. The CDR3 contains 19 residues. V trimming: 4 bases; J trimming: 2 bases; junction bases outside the gene matches: 12. For the CDR3, the DNA is TGCGCCAGCAGCCGCGGATCCGGGACAGGGAACACTGGGGCCAACGTCCTGACTTTC. It specifies CASSRGSGTGNTGANVLTF.

V usage is TRBV5-6 and J usage is TRBJ2-2, with a tentative D call TRBD1 (5 bases). Between the trimmed V and J ends, which lost 0 bases and 7 bases, there was a span of 10 bases. The germline V gene has CDR1 SGHDT and CDR2 YYEEEE. The CDR3 consists of 14 residues. CDR3 region: CASSLARVIGELFF. CDR3 sequence (DNA): TGTGCCAGCAGCTTGGCCAGGGTAATCGGGGAGCTGTTTTTT.

CDR3 region: CASSLSGGARKDTQYF. The CDR3, as DNA: TGTGCCAGCAGCTTGAGCGGGGGGGCTCGGAAAGATACGCAGTATTTT. The J gene is TRBJ2-3, the V gene TRBV7-2, with 10 bases identical to TRBD2. CDR1 is SGHTA and CDR2 is FQGNSA in the germline V gene. The trim removed 3 bases at V and 5 bases at J, leaving 8 bases unmatched. The CDR3 covers 16 residues.

This clone showed up just once. The V and J genes are TRBV29-1 and TRBJ2-5; D gene ambiguous. The V gene lost 0 bases and the J gene lost 4 bases, with 9 bases spanning the gap. The CDR3 runs to 13 residues. The V gene's germline CDR1 is SQVTM and CDR2 ANQGSEA. The CDR3 is CSVEDGRRETQYF. The DNA for the CDR3 is TGCAGCGTTGAAGATGGGCGTCGAGAGACCCAGTACTTC.

J is TRBJ2-2 and V is TRBV9, with 12 bases fitting TRBD2. The CDR3 has 16 amino acids. The germline CDR1 and CDR2 sequences are SGDLS and YYNGEE. Trimming took 2 bases from V and 6 from J; bases not matched to a gene: 5. CDR3 bases: TGTGCCAGCAGCGTCGGACTAGCGGGAAGGTCCGGGGAGCTGTTTTTT. This gives the protein CASSVGLAGRSGELFF.

A few counts support this clone. The chain combines TRBV27 with TRBJ2-5; 8 bases match TRBD2. Germline V CDR1 and CDR2: MNHEY, SMNVEV (reference sequence). V dropped 6 bases and J dropped 1; count of bases not matched to a gene: 4. The CDR3 contains 14 residues. Here the CDR3 reads CASSPGGRQETQYF. Here the CDR3 DNA reads TGTGCCAGCAGCCCGGGGGGGCGCCAAGAGACCCAGTACTTC.

The chain has TRBV28 and TRBJ2-7; 10 nucleotides line up with TRBD1. CDR1 MDHEN and CDR2 SYDVKM come from the germline V gene. The CDR3 contains 15 residues. The V segment lost 4 bases and the J segment 1 base; nucleotides outside the gene matches: 4. CDR3 sequence: CASSSGTGASYEQYF. The DNA of the CDR3 is TGTGCCAGCAGTTCCGGGACAGGGGCTTCCTACGAGCAGTACTTC.

This chain links TRBV4-3 with TRBJ2-3, with TRBD1 as a possible D gene (6 bases). With 0 bases removed from V and 7 bases from J, the gap between germline ends came to 14 bases. CDR1 and CDR2 from the germline V gene are LGHNA and YSLEER. The CDR3 totals 15 residues. CDR3 bases: TGCGCCAGCAGCCAAGATAGCAGGGGTCGAAATACGCAGTATTTT. Translation: CASSQDSRGRNTQYF.